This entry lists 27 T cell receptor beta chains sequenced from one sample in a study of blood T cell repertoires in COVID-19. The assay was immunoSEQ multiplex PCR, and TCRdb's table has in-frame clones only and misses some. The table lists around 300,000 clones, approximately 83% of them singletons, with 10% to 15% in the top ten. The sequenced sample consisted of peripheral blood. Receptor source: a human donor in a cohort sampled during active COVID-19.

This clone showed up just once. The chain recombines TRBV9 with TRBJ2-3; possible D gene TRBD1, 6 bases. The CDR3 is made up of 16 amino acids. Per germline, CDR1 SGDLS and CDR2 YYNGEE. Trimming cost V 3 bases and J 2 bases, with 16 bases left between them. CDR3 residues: CASSARGRDSTDTQYF. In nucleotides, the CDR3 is TGTGCCAGCAGCGCCAGGGGTAGAGATTCCACAGATACGCAGTATTTT.

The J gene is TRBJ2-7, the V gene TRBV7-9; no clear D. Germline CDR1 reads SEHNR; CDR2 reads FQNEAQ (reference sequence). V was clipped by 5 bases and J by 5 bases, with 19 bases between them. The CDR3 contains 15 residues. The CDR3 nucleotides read TGTGCCAGCAGCCAACCATCATTGAGAAAAGACGAGCAGTACTTC. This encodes CASSQPSLRKDEQYF. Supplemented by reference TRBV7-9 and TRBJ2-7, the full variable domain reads DTGVSQNPRHKITKRGQNVTFRCDPISEHNRLYWYRQTLGQGPEFLTYFQNEAQLEKSRLLSDRFSAERPKGSFSTLEIQRTEQGDSAMYLCASSQPSLRKDEQYFGPGTRLTVT.

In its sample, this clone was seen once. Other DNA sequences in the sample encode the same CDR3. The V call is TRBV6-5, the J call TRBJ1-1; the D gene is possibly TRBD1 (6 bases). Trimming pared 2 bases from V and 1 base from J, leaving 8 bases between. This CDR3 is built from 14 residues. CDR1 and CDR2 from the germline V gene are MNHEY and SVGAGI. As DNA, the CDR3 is TGTGCCAGCAGTTACGGCAGGGGGAACACTGAAGCTTTCTTT. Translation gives CASSYGRGNTEAFF.

The CDR3 DNA reads TGTGCCAGCAGTTACGAGGGCATTGGAAACAATGAGCAGTTCTTC. Protein: CASSYEGIGNNEQFF. J is TRBJ2-1 and V is TRBV6-5; weak D call: TRBD2 (5 bases). In germline, CDR1 is MNHEY, CDR2 SVGAGI. V lost 2 bases and J 5 bases, leaving 13 bases between the germline ends. CDR3 length: 15 amino acids.

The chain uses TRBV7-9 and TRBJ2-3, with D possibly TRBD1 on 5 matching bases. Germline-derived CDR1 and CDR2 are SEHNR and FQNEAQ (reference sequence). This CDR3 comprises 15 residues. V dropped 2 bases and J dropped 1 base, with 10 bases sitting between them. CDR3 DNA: TGTGCCAGCAGCTTAACCCAGGGCCGCACAGATACGCAGTATTTT. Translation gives CASSLTQGRTDTQYF. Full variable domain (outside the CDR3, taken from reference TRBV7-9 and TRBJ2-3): DTGVSQNPRHKITKRGQNVTFRCDPISEHNRLYWYRQTLGQGPEFLTYFQNEAQLEKSRLLSDRFSAERPKGSFSTLEIQRTEQGDSAMYLCASSLTQGRTDTQYFGPGTRLTVL.

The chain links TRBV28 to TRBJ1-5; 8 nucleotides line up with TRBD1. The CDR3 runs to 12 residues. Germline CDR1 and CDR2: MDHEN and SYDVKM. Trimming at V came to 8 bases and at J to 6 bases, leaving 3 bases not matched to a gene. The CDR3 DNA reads TGTGCCAGCGATACAGGGGGTCAGCCCCAGCATTTT. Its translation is CASDTGGQPQHF.

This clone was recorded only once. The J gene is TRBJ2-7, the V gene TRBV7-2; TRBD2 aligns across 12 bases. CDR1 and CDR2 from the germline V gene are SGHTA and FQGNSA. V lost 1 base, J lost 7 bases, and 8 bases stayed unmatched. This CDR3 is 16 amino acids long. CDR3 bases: TGTGCCAGCAGCTTAGTGACTAGCGGGAGCTCTGGGGAGCAGTACTTC. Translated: CASSLVTSGSSGEQYF.

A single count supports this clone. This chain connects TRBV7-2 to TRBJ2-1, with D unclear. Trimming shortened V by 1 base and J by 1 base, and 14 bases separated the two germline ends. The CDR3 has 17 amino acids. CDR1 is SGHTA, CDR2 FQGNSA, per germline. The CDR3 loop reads CASSLVHGGNSYNEQFF. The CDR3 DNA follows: TGTGCCAGCAGCTTAGTACACGGCGGAAATTCCTACAATGAGCAGTTCTTC. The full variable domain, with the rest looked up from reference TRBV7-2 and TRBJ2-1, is GAGVSQSPSNKVTEKGKDVELRCDPISGHTALYWYRQSLGQGLEFLIYFQGNSAPDKSGLPSDRFSAERTGGSVSTLTIQRTQQEDSAVYLCASSLVHGGNSYNEQFFGPGTRLTVL.

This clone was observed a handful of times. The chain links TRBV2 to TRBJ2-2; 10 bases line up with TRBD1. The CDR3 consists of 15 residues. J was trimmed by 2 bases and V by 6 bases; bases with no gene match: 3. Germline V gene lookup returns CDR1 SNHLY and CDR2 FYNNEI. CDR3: CASRRDRGNTGELFF. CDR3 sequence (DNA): TGTGCCAGCAGGAGGGACAGGGGTAACACCGGGGAGCTGTTTTTT.

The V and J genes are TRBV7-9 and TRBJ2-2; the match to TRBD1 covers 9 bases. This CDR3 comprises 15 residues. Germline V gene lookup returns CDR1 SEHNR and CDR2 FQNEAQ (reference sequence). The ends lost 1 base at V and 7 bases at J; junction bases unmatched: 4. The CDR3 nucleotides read TGTGCCAGCAGCTTAGGGACAGGGGACGACGGGGAGCTGTTTTTT. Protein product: CASSLGTGDDGELFF. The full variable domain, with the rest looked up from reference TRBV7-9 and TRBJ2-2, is DTGVSQNPRHKITKRGQNVTFRCDPISEHNRLYWYRQTLGQGPEFLTYFQNEAQLEKSRLLSDRFSAERPKGSFSTLEIQRTEQGDSAMYLCASSLGTGDDGELFFGEGSRLTVL.

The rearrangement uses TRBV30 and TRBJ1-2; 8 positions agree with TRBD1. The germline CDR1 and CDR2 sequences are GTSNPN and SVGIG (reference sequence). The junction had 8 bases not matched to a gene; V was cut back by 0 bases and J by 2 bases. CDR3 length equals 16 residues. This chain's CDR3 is CAWSVLSRDRNYGYTF. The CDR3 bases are TGTGCCTGGAGTGTACTGAGCCGGGACAGGAACTATGGCTACACCTTC.

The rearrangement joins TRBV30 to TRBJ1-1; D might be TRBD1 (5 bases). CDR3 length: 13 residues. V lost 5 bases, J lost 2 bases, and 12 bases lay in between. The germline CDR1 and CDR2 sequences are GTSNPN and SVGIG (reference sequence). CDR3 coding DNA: TGTGCCTGGTCCAGACAGAGAAACACTGAAGCTTTCTTT. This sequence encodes CAWSRQRNTEAFF.

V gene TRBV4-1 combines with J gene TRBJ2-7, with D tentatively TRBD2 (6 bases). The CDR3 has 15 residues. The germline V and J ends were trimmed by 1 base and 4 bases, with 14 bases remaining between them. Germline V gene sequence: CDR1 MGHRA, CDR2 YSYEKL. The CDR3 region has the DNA TGCGCCAGCAGCCAAGGCCCTAGCGTAGGATACGAGCAGTACTTC. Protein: CASSQGPSVGYEQYF.

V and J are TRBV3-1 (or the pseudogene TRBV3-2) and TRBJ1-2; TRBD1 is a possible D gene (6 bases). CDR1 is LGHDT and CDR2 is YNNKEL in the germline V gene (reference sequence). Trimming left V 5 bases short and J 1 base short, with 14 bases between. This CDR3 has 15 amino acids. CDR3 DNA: TGTGCCAGCAGCTCCACAGGGTCGAGTAACTATGGCTACACCTTC. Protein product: CASSSTGSSNYGYTF.

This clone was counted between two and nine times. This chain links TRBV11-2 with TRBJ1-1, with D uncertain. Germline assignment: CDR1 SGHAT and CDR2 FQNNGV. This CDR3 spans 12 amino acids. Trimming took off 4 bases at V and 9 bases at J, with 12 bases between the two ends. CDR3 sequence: CASSSNSRQAFF. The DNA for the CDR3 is TGTGCCAGCAGCTCCAACAGCCGACAAGCTTTCTTT.

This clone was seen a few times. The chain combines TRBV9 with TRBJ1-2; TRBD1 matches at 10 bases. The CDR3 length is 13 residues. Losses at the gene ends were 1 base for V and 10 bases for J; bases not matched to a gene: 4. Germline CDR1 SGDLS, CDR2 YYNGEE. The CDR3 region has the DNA TGTGCCAGCAGCGTACCGGGACAGGGGACCTACACCTTC. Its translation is CASSVPGQGTYTF.

CDR3 protein: CASSRDMSSPLHF. The CDR3 region has the DNA TGTGCCAGCAGTCGGGACATGAGTTCACCCCTCCACTTT. The V call is TRBV12-3 or TRBV12-4, the J call TRBJ1-6; the D gene is possibly TRBD1 (6 bases). V was cut by 5 bases and J by 9 bases, with 11 bases left in between. This CDR3 is 13 amino acids long.

CDR3 sequence reads: CASSLGFQRNQPQHF. CDR3 bases: TGTGCCAGCAGCTTAGGTTTCCAGCGTAATCAGCCCCAGCATTTT. V and J are TRBV7-2 and TRBJ1-5, with unresolved D. Germline assignment: CDR1 SGHTA and CDR2 FQGNSA. Trimming left V 1 base short and J 4 bases short, with 11 bases between. The CDR3 length is 15 residues.

In DNA form, the CDR3 reads TGTGCCAGTAGTAGTCCAGGGGCTGGGGCCAACGTCCTGACTTTC. Its translation is CASSSPGAGANVLTF. This rearrangement joins TRBV19 to TRBJ2-6; a weak D match, TRBD1 (6 bases). CDR3 length: 15 residues. Looked up from germline, CDR1 is LNHDA and CDR2 is SQIVND (reference sequence). V was cut by 4 bases and J by 2 bases, with 9 bases left in between. The complete variable domain, with remaining parts taken from reference TRBV19 and TRBJ2-6, reads DGGITQSPKYLFRKEGQNVTLSCEQNLNHDAMYWYRQDPGQGLRLIYYSQIVNDFQKGDIAEGYSVSREKKESFPLTVTSAQKNPTAFYLCASSSPGAGANVLTFGAGSRLTVL.

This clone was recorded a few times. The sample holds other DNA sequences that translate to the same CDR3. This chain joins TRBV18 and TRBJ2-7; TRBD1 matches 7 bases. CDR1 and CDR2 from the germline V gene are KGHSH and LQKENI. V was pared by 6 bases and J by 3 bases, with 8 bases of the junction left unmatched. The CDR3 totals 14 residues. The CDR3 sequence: CASSQPGQSYEQYF. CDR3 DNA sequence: TGTGCCAGCTCGCAGCCGGGACAGAGCTACGAGCAGTACTTC.

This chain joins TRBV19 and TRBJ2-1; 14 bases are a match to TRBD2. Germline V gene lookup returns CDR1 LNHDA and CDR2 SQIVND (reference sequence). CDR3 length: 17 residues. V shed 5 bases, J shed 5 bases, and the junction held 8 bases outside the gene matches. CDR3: CASSPGTSGSRDNEQFF. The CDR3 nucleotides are TGTGCCAGTAGTCCCGGGACTAGCGGGAGTCGCGACAATGAGCAGTTCTTC.

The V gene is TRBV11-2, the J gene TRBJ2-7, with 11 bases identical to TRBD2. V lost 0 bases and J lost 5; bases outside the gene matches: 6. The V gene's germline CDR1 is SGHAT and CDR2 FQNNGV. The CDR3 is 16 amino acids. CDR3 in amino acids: CASSLDHRLAGHEQYF. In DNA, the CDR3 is TGTGCCAGCAGCTTAGACCACAGACTAGCGGGACACGAGCAGTACTTC.

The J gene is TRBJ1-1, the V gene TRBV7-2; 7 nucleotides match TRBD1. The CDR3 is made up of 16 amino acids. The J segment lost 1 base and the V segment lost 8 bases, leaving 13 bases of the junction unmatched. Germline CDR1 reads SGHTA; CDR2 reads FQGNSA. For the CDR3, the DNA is TGTGCCAGCGGACTTCGTTCAGGGGGAAGGAACACTGAAGCTTTCTTT. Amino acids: CASGLRSGGRNTEAFF.

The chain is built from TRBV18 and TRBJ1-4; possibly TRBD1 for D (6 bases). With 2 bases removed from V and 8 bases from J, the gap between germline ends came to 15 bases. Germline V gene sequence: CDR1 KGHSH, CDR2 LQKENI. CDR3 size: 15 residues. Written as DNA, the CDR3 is TGTGCCAGCTCACCATCCCGTAACACAGGGGAAAAACTGTTTTTT. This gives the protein CASSPSRNTGEKLFF.

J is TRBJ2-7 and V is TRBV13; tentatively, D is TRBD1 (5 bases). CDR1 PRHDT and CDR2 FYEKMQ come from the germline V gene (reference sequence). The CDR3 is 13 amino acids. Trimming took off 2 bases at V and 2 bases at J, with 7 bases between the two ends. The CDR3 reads CASSLWGPYEQYF. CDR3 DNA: TGTGCCAGCAGCTTATGGGGCCCCTACGAGCAGTACTTC.

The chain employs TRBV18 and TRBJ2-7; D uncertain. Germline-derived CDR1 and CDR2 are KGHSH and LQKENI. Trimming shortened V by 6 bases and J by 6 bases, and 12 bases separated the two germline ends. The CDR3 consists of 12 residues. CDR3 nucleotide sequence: TGTGCCAGCTCCATTTCCTCCGGCGAGCAGTACTTC. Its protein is CASSISSGEQYF.

Here the CDR3 reads CATSRGGSLTYEQYF. The CDR3 DNA is TGTGCCACCAGCAGAGGAGGCAGCCTGACGTACGAGCAGTACTTC. The chain combines TRBV15 with TRBJ2-7, with D unclear. Deletions cut 1 base from V and 4 bases from J, with 14 bases between. Germline V gene sequence: CDR1 LNHNV, CDR2 YYDKDF (reference sequence). This CDR3 comprises 15 residues.